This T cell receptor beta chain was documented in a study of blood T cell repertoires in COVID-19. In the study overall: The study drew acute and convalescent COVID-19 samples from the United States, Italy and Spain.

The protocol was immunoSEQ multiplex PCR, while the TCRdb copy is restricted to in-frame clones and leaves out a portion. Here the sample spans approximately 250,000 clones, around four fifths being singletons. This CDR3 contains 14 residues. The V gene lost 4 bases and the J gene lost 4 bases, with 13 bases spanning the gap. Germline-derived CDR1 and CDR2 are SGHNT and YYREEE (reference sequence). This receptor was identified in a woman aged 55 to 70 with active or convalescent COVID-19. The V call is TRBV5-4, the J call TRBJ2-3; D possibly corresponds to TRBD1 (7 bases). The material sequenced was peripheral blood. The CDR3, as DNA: TGTGCCAGCAGCCCCGACAGGGAGGCAGATACGCAGTATTTT. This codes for CASSPDREADTQYF.